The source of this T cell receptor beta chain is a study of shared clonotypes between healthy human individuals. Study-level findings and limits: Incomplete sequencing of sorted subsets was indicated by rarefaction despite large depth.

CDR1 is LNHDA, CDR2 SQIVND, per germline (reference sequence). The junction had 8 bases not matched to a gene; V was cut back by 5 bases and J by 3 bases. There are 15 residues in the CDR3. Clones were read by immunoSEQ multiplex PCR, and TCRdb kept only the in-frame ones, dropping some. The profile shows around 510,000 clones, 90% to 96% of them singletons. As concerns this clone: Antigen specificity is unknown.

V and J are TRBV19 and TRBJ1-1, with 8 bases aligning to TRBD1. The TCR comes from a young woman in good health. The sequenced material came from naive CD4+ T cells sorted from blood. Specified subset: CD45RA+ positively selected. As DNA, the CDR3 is TGTGCCAGTAGTCTTCCGCAGGGGGCTCACACTGAAGCTTTCTTT. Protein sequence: CASSLPQGAHTEAFF.